This TCR beta chain derives from a study of blood T cell repertoires in COVID-19. Study-level information: T cells, B-cell-depleted T cells, or PBMCs supplied cDNA or gDNA.

The germline V gene encodes CDR1 MNHEY and CDR2 SVGAGI. The V end was cut by 6 bases, the J end by 0 bases, with 11 bases between. The CDR3 has 14 amino acids. In the original processing: Cell counts per sample came from amplifying reference gene primers. Sequencing used immunoSEQ multiplex PCR; TCRdb keeps in-frame clones, though not all of them. V and J calls and clone size are those listed in that table; D and trimming were worked out from the DNA. The table lists about 55,000 clones, more than 80% of them singletons. The source is a human donor in a cohort sampled during active COVID-19. J is TRBJ1-1 and V is TRBV6-5; no definite D call. Sequenced sample: peripheral blood. For the CDR3, the DNA is TGTGCCAGCAGGCGGGTTAACATGAACACTGAAGCTTTCTTT. Encoded protein: CASRRVNMNTEAFF.